This T cell receptor (beta chain) was captured by sequencing in a study of cytomegalovirus exposure and HLA in healthy donors. PCR employed 60 Vbeta and 13 Jbeta primers. Sequencing used immunoSEQ multiplex PCR; TCRdb keeps in-frame clones, though not all of them. The sample has about 200,000 clones; roughly 80% are singletons. CDR3 length equals 13 residues. V lost 5 bases to trimming and J lost 4 bases, with 13 bases between them. The V gene's germline CDR1 is SGHNT and CDR2 YYREEE (reference sequence). The clonotype originates from a woman aged 40 to 50 in good health and CMV-seronegative. The chain employs TRBV5-4 and TRBJ2-7, with D possibly TRBD2 on 5 matching bases. Sequencing was performed on PBMCs. In DNA form, the CDR3 reads TGTGCCAGCAGACCCGGGAATTCATACGAGCAGTACTTC. Its protein is CASRPGNSYEQYF.